These 13 T cell receptor beta chains share one sample of origin, sequenced in a study of Tregs in tolerant kidney transplant recipients. Repertoires were generated with immunoSEQ multiplex PCR, while TCRdb's copy carries only in-frame clones and drops some. There are under 300,000 clones in the sample; 84% occur only once, and 0.64% lies in the top ten. The specimen was CD4+ T cells from blood. All receptors come from a human donor in good health.

The chain joins TRBV6-6 to TRBJ1-1; D possibly corresponds to TRBD1 (5 bases). V shed 5 bases and J shed 4 bases, with 11 bases lying between them. This CDR3 region has 13 residues. Germline V gives CDR1 MNHNY, CDR2 SVGAGI (reference sequence). The chain's CDR3 is CASSHGGGTEAFF. The DNA for the CDR3 is TGTGCCAGCAGTCACGGGGGGGGCACTGAAGCTTTCTTT.

J is TRBJ1-2 and V is TRBV5-1, with 12 bases that match TRBD1. The CDR3 has 15 amino acids. Germline trimming cut 4 bases from V and 8 bases from J; bases unmatched to any gene: 9. Per the germline V gene, CDR1 is SGHRS and CDR2 is YFSETQ. The CDR3 spells CASSIAPGQGAGYTF. The DNA of the CDR3 is TGCGCCAGCAGCATAGCCCCGGGACAGGGGGCAGGCTACACCTTC.

This clone came up once. The gene calls are TRBV10-3 and TRBJ1-1; the D gene is possibly TRBD1 (5 bases). Deletions cut 0 bases from V and 7 bases from J, with 9 bases between. Per the germline V gene, CDR1 is ENHRY and CDR2 is SYGVKD. This CDR3 is built from 13 residues. In nucleotides, the CDR3 is TGTGCCATCAGTGAGTCCGGGACGATTGAAGCTTTCTTT. As protein: CAISESGTIEAFF.

The chain joins TRBV18 to TRBJ2-5; tentative D call: TRBD2 (5 bases). TRBJ2-7 explains the end of the DNA better; the J call may be wrong. Germline V gene sequence: CDR1 KGHSH, CDR2 LQKENI. The CDR3 sequence is 13 residues long. The CDR3 sequence: CASSPSGIDEQYF. The CDR3 region has the DNA TGTGCCAGCTCACCTTCGGGAATCGACGAGCAGTACTTC.

The chain carries TRBV30 and TRBJ1-2; no definite D call. CDR3 length: 11 residues. Per the germline V gene, CDR1 is GTSNPN and CDR2 is SVGIG (reference sequence). V gave up 0 bases and J gave up 7 bases, with 6 bases separating them. The CDR3 loop is CAWSVEGGYTF. Written as DNA, the CDR3 is TGTGCCTGGAGTGTAGAGGGTGGCTACACCTTC.

The table lists this clone with a few counts. The chain links TRBV28 to TRBJ2-1, with 10 bases aligning to TRBD2. Germline loops: CDR1 MDHEN, CDR2 SYDVKM. J was trimmed by 8 bases and V by 7 bases; bases with no gene match: 8. The CDR3 sequence is 14 residues long. CDR3 nucleotide sequence: TGTGCCAGCAAAATAAGCGGGGGGGCCGATGAGCAGTTCTTC. Amino acid sequence: CASKISGGADEQFF.

The chain is built from TRBV12-5 and TRBJ2-3, with TRBD1 as a possible D gene (5 bases). The CDR3 is made up of 15 amino acids. Per the germline V gene, CDR1 is LGHNT and CDR2 is FRNRAP. Trimming took 8 bases from V and 1 from J, leaving 16 bases between them. Here the CDR3 DNA reads TGTGCTAGTAATAAAGACAGCCTTCGCACAGATACGCAGTATTTT. Its translation: CASNKDSLRTDTQYF.

The chain has TRBV11-2 and TRBJ1-1; D gene unclear. Trimming took 3 bases from V and 1 from J, leaving 12 bases between them. The CDR3 has 15 amino acids. Looked up from germline, CDR1 is SGHAT and CDR2 is FQNNGV. The CDR3 sequence is CASSFSNSGNTEAFF. DNA for the CDR3: TGTGCCAGCAGCTTCTCCAATAGCGGGAACACTGAAGCTTTCTTT.

This clone was detected only a few times. This chain links TRBV10-1 with TRBJ2-6; unclear D gene. Germline lookup yields CDR1 WNHNN and CDR2 SYGVQD (reference sequence). V was clipped by 4 bases and J by 1 base, with 11 bases between them. The CDR3 extends over 16 amino acids. In DNA, the CDR3 is TGCGCCAGCAGTGCCGGCAGCTTGTCTGGGGCCAACGTCCTGACTTTC. Its translation is CASSAGSLSGANVLTF.

This chain uses TRBV10-3 with TRBJ2-7, with D uncertain. CDR1 is ENHRY and CDR2 is SYGVKD in the germline V gene. V gave up 6 bases and J gave up 1 base, with 7 bases separating them. The length of the CDR3 is 12 residues. CDR3 amino acids: CAISSHSYEQYF. The CDR3 region has the DNA TGTGCCATCAGCTCCCATTCCTACGAGCAGTACTTC.

The V gene is TRBV5-5, the J gene TRBJ1-5, with 9 bases identical to TRBD1. J gave up 1 base and V 5 bases, and 4 bases lay outside the gene matches. The CDR3 loop spans 15 amino acids. From germline, CDR1 is SGHKS and CDR2 YYEKEE (reference sequence). The CDR3 region is CASSPQGASNQPQHF. In nucleotides, the CDR3 is TGTGCCAGCAGTCCACAGGGGGCGAGCAATCAGCCCCAGCATTTT.

Remarks on this clone: This CDR3 fails to terminate in the conserved phenylalanine or tryptophan, so it likely reflects a read error. This chain connects TRBV11-2 to TRBJ2-7, with a possible D match to TRBD1 (5 bases). The germline V gene has CDR1 SGHAT and CDR2 FQNNGV. CDR3 length equals 15 residues. The V and J ends lost 2 bases and 2 bases respectively, with 13 bases between them. The chain's CDR3 is CASSLLTGSTYEQYL. The CDR3 bases are TGTGCCAGCAGCTTATTAACAGGCTCTACCTACGAGCAGTACCTC.

This chain joins TRBV19 and TRBJ2-7; perhaps TRBD1 as D (5 bases). Between the trimmed V and J ends, which lost 1 base and 0 bases, there was a span of 13 bases. Germline CDR1 and CDR2: LNHDA and SQIVND (reference sequence). The CDR3 has 16 residues. CDR3 coding DNA: TGTGCCAGTAGTATAGGTAGCCGACAGAGCTCCTACGAGCAGTACTTC. Translating it yields CASSIGSRQSSYEQYF. Based on the CDR3 plus reference TRBV19 and TRBJ2-7, the full variable domain is DGGITQSPKYLFRKEGQNVTLSCEQNLNHDAMYWYRQDPGQGLRLIYYSQIVNDFQKGDIAEGYSVSREKKESFPLTVTSAQKNPTAFYLCASSIGSRQSSYEQYFGPGTRLTVT.